This paragraph covers one T cell receptor (beta chain) sequence. The data were obtained in a study of cytomegalovirus exposure and HLA in healthy donors. The PCR employed 60 Vbeta primers together with 13 Jbeta primers. Profiling relied on immunoSEQ multiplex PCR, and the TCRdb table lists in-frame clones only, not all of them. Of 150,000 or so clones listed, approximately 81% were seen once; the top ten hold under 2%. V was pared by 6 bases and J by 3 bases, with 8 bases of the junction left unmatched. The CDR3 is 15 amino acids. The germline CDR1 and CDR2 sequences are MNHNS and SASEGT. The chain carries TRBV6-1 and TRBJ1-2, with TRBD1 matching over 9 bases. The specimen was PBMCs. This receptor was taken from a man aged 18 to 30 in good health and CMV-seronegative. CDR3 DNA: TGTGCCAGCAGGAGGAGGGGACAGGGCGACTATGGCTACACCTTC. Residues: CASRRRGQGDYGYTF.